A selection of T cell receptor beta chains follows, all from one sample in a study of blood T cells in healthy people across ages. TCRdb used MiXCR to reprocess the 5' RACE reads, holding one entry per CDR3 protein. The repertoire holds around 870,000 distinct CDR3 sequences, with more than 25% as singletons. The material sequenced was blood. These receptors were collected from a woman older than 75 in good health. Each CDR3 is given with its conserved first and last residue. Fields, in order: clone size, D gene, V gene, J gene, CDR3 DNA, CDR3 protein. D genes are given only for firm matches. Clone sizes are given selectively: once, few, many, or a class where the clone is expanded.

many	-	TRBV20-1	TRBJ1-5	TGCAGTGCTAGCAGGGTCAATCAGCCCCAGCATTTT	CSASRVNQPQHF
many	-	TRBV7-9	TRBJ1-5	TGTGCCAGCAGCCCTGTGGACTGGGATCAGCCCCAGCATTTT	CASSPVDWDQPQHF
few	TRBD1	TRBV20-1	TRBJ1-1	TGCAGTGCTAGAGGTGCCACCGGGGACAGTGAAGCTTTCTTT	CSARGATGDSEAFF
many	-	TRBV30	TRBJ2-6	TGTGTCAGCCTTAAATCTGGGGCCAACGTCCTGACTTTC	CVSLKSGANVLTF
many	-	TRBV10-3	TRBJ2-3	TGTGCCATCAGCAGAGCGAGCACAGATACGCAGTATTTT	CAISRASTDTQYF
many	TRBD1	TRBV6-5	TRBJ2-7	TGTGCCAGCAGTCTCGTGGGACAGGGGCACCACGAGCAGTACTTC	CASSLVGQGHHEQYF
-	TRBD2	TRBV7-2	TRBJ2-1	TGTGCCAGTAGCTTAAGGACTAGCGGGGGGGCCTGGGCGGAGCAGTTCTTC	CASSLRTSGGAWAEQFF
many	TRBD2	TRBV3-1	TRBJ2-1	TGTGCCAGCAGCCAAGAAGGACCTAAGCGGGGGGTGCGGTTCTTC	CASSQEGPKRGVRFF
few	-	TRBV30	TRBJ2-7	TGTGCCTGGAGTGTACGACGTACCTACGAGCAGTACTTC	CAWSVRRTYEQYF
-	-	TRBV28	TRBJ1-2	TGTGCCAGCAGTTTGGACAGCTGTGGCTACACCTTC	CASSLDSCGYTF
-	-	TRBV10-3	TRBJ2-2	TGTGCCATCAGTGAGTGGCCTCCGAACACCGGGGAGCTGTTTTTT	CAISEWPPNTGELFF
few	TRBD1	TRBV20-1	TRBJ1-4	TGCAGTGCTAGCCCCGGACAGGGAAGGATACTGTTTTTT	CSASPGQGRILFF
-	-	TRBV11-2	TRBJ2-7	-	CASSFYICSAGESGESYEQYF
-	-	TRBV2	TRBJ1-4	TGTGCCAGTGGGAACAGGGAAAATGAAAAACTGTTTTTT	CASGNRENEKLFF
few	TRBD1	TRBV9	TRBJ1-2	TGTGCCAGCAGCGTAGACCCGGGACAAGGGGGCTATAGCTACACCTTC	CASSVDPGQGGYSYTF
few	-	TRBV3-1	TRBJ2-4	TGTGCCAGCAGCCAAACTAGCAGAGACATTCAGTACTTC	CASSQTSRDIQYF
many	-	TRBV20-1	TRBJ1-2	TGCAGTGCCCTCCCGAGAATTCTCTATGGCTACACCTTC	CSALPRILYGYTF
many	TRBD1	TRBV6-1	TRBJ2-3	TGTGCCAGCCGGACAGGGGCAATCCCAGATACGCAGTATTTT	CASRTGAIPDTQYF
-	-	TRBV24-1	TRBJ1-5	TGTGCCACCAGTGATGGTGGCACCCTCAATCAGCCCCAGCATTTT	CATSDGGTLNQPQHF
many	-	TRBV5-1	TRBJ1-1	TGCGCCAGCAACTCGGGACTCCTTCCAGGCACTGAAGCTTTCTTT	CASNSGLLPGTEAFF
many	-	TRBV20-1	TRBJ2-3	TGCAGTGCCCCGAGGGACACGATTAGCACAGATACGCAGTATTTT	CSAPRDTISTDTQYF
many	TRBD2	TRBV11-2	TRBJ2-5	TGTGCCAGCAGCTCGTTAATAGCGGGGGGCCAAGAGACCCAGTACTTC	CASSSLIAGGQETQYF
-	TRBD1	TRBV12-3/TRBV12-4	TRBJ1-4	TGTGCCAGCAGTCCACTCCCCGGGACAGGAGAAGCAACTAATGAAAAACTGTTTTTT	CASSPLPGTGEATNEKLFF
once	-	TRBV5-1	TRBJ2-5	TGCGCCAGCAGCCTCTCAACTAGGGGGGAGACCCAGTACTTC	CASSLSTRGETQYF
few	-	TRBV21-1	TRBJ2-5	TGTGCCAGCAGCAAACCGACTAGCGGGGGGCTACAAGAGGCCCAGTACTTC	CASSKPTSGGLQEAQYF
-	TRBD2	TRBV7-2	TRBJ2-1	TGTGCCAGCAGATCCCGCGGACTAGCGGGGGGGAGCCCCTACAATGAGCAGTTCTTC	CASRSRGLAGGSPYNEQFF
-	-	TRBV18	TRBJ2-4	TGTGCCAGCTCGGAAGTACAGGGAGGACTAGCCAAAAACATTCAGTACTTC	CASSEVQGGLAKNIQYF
many	TRBD1	TRBV24-1	TRBJ2-5	TGTGCCACCAGTGATCCACGGACAGGGAGGGAGACCCAGTACTTC	CATSDPRTGRETQYF
many	TRBD1	TRBV12-3/TRBV12-4	TRBJ2-6	TGTGCCATCTCCACAGGGGCCGGGGCCAACGTCCTGACTTTC	CAISTGAGANVLTF
-	-	TRBV24-1	TRBJ1-2	TGTGCCACCAGTGATTATGAAGGGGTACGAGGCTACACCTTC	CATSDYEGVRGYTF
few	-	TRBV10-3	TRBJ2-2	TGTGCCATCAGCGAAGCCCGTGGCCAAGGGAACACCGGGGAGCTGTTTTTT	CAISEARGQGNTGELFF
-	-	TRBV28	TRBJ2-5	TGTGCCAGCAGTTTATGGCGAGAGACCCAGTACTTC	CASSLWRETQYF
-	-	TRBV20-1	TRBJ2-3	TGCAGTGCTAGAGTTGGCGGGGTACTCACAGATACGCAGTATTTT	CSARVGGVLTDTQYF
many	TRBD2	TRBV4-1	TRBJ2-3	TGCGCCAGCAGCCAAGATCTCCGGCGGGGGAGGGCAGATACGCAGTATTTT	CASSQDLRRGRADTQYF
-	TRBD2	TRBV11-2	TRBJ2-4	TGTGCCAGCAGCTTAGATCAGACTAGCGGGGTATCTTCCTACAATGAGCAGTACTTC	CASSLDQTSGVSSYNEQYF
-	-	TRBV20-1	TRBJ1-3	TGCAGTGCTAGAGATCTCCCGGGGTTTTTCTCTGGAAACACCATATATTTT	CSARDLPGFFSGNTIYF
many	TRBD1	TRBV6-2/TRBV6-3	TRBJ1-2	TGTGCCAGCAATACCCTTACTAGCGCCGGGACAGGGCGCTATGGCTACACCTTC	CASNTLTSAGTGRYGYTF
many	-	TRBV27	TRBJ1-4	TGTGCCAGCAGTCTACAGGGAAGCGAAAAACTGTTTTTT	CASSLQGSEKLFF
many	TRBD1	TRBV10-3	TRBJ2-1	TGTGCCATCTCGTCATCAGGGGGCAGTGAGCAGTTCTTC	CAISSSGGSEQFF
-	TRBD1	TRBV11-2	TRBJ1-1	TGTGCCAGCAGGACGGACAGGGCACCTGAAGCTTTCTTT	CASRTDRAPEAFF
many	-	TRBV9	TRBJ2-1	TGTGCCAGCAGCGCGTTAAGAGAGCCGGCCTACAATGAGCAGTTCTTC	CASSALREPAYNEQFF
-	TRBD1	TRBV28	TRBJ1-3	TGTGCCAGCAGTTCACCGGGACAGGGCTCTGGAAACACCATATATTTT	CASSSPGQGSGNTIYF